A selection of T cell receptor beta chains follows, all from one sample in a study of blood T cell repertoires in COVID-19. The data were produced by immunoSEQ multiplex PCR, yet TCRdb's version contains in-frame clones alone and is incomplete. The table lists about 36,000 clones, approximately 90% of them singletons. Input material: peripheral blood. The origin of the receptors is a man aged 55-75 years with acute or convalescent COVID-19. CDR3s include the opening cysteine and the closing phenylalanine or tryptophan. The D gene is left open where the match is weak. A clone size is listed for some rows: how often the clone was seen (once, few, many), or a class if it is expanded.

J: TRBJ2-1; size: .; V: TRBV28; D: .; CDR3: CASSSGSDPHYNEQFF; DNA: TGTGCCAGCAGTTCAGGGTCGGACCCTCACTACAATGAGCAGTTCTTC
J: TRBJ1-2; size: .; V: TRBV5-5; D: .; CDR3: CASSPGRSNYGYTF; DNA: TGTGCCAGCAGCCCGGGAAGGTCTAACTATGGCTACACCTTC
J: TRBJ2-1; size: .; V: TRBV3-1/TRBV3-2; D: TRBD2; CDR3: CASSQQEAGVLYNEQFF; DNA: TGTGCCAGCAGCCAGCAGGAAGCGGGAGTATTATACAATGAGCAGTTCTTC
J: TRBJ2-6; size: once; V: TRBV5-6; D: TRBD1; CDR3: CASSLLPGQGSSGANVLTF; DNA: TGTGCCAGCAGCTTATTACCGGGACAGGGGAGCTCTGGGGCCAACGTCCTGACTTTC
J: TRBJ2-3; size: .; V: TRBV5-6; D: .; CDR3: CASSLAGYTDTQYF; DNA: TGTGCCAGCAGCCTAGCAGGATACACAGATACGCAGTATTTT
J: TRBJ2-5; size: .; V: TRBV7-2; D: .; CDR3: CASSPTGKETQYF; DNA: TGTGCCAGCAGCCCCACAGGGAAGGAGACCCAGTACTTC
J: TRBJ2-5; size: .; V: TRBV6-5; D: TRBD2; CDR3: CASNIAGRIGETQYF; DNA: TGTGCCAGCAATATAGCGGGACGGATTGGAGAGACCCAGTACTTC
J: TRBJ1-1; size: .; V: TRBV10-2; D: TRBD1; CDR3: CASSDWGQGLTEAFF; DNA: TGCGCCAGCAGTGATTGGGGACAGGGATTAACTGAAGCTTTCTTT
J: TRBJ2-5; size: .; V: TRBV11-2; D: TRBD1; CDR3: CASSSGQGPQETQYF; DNA: TGTGCCAGCAGCTCAGGACAGGGGCCCCAAGAGACCCAGTACTTC
J: TRBJ2-3; size: .; V: TRBV20-1; D: .; CDR3: CSASTGGPPTDTQYF; DNA: TGCAGTGCTAGTACCGGCGGGCCGCCCACAGATACGCAGTATTTT
J: TRBJ1-4; size: .; V: TRBV20-1; D: .; CDR3: CSASHGGNVKKLFF; DNA: TGCAGTGCTAGTCATGGGGGGAACGTGAAAAAACTGTTTTTT
J: TRBJ1-2; size: .; V: TRBV7-9; D: .; CDR3: CASRRLDSGYTF; DNA: TGTGCCAGCAGGCGGCTGGATTCTGGCTACACCTTC
J: TRBJ2-1; size: .; V: TRBV29-1; D: TRBD2; CDR3: CSALADTNEQFF; DNA: TGCAGCGCCCTAGCGGATACGAATGAGCAGTTCTTC
J: TRBJ2-5; size: .; V: TRBV19; D: TRBD2; CDR3: CASSASTSGRSAETQYF; DNA: TGTGCCAGTAGTGCATCGACTAGCGGGAGATCCGCCGAGACCCAGTACTTC
J: TRBJ2-5; size: once; V: TRBV7-9; D: .; CDR3: CASSSAVRGTQYF; DNA: TGTGCCAGCAGCTCCGCAGTCCGTGGGACCCAGTACTTC
J: TRBJ2-2; size: .; V: TRBV7-9; D: TRBD2; CDR3: CASSLTSGGNTGELFF; DNA: TGTGCCAGCAGCTTGACTAGCGGAGGGAACACCGGGGAGCTGTTTTTT
J: TRBJ2-5; size: .; V: TRBV18; D: TRBD1; CDR3: CASSDLDRQETQYF; DNA: TGTGCCAGCTCAGATTTGGACAGGCAAGAGACCCAGTACTTC
J: TRBJ2-5; size: .; V: TRBV14; D: TRBD2; CDR3: CASSQRAGGETQYF; DNA: TGTGCCAGCAGCCAACGGGCGGGAGGAGAGACCCAGTACTTC
J: TRBJ2-3; size: .; V: TRBV24-1; D: .; CDR3: CATSGGGGTDTQYF; DNA: TGTGCCACCAGTGGAGGGGGGGGCACAGATACGCAGTATTTT
J: TRBJ2-1; size: .; V: TRBV27; D: .; CDR3: CASNSGVAGHFSYNEQFF; DNA: TGTGCCAGCAACTCAGGGGTAGCGGGCCATTTCTCCTACAATGAGCAGTTCTTC
J: TRBJ1-4; size: .; V: TRBV27; D: .; CDR3: CASSLLGPNEKLFF; DNA: TGTGCCAGCAGTTTACTGGGCCCCAATGAAAAACTGTTTTTT
J: TRBJ2-3; size: .; V: TRBV21-1; D: .; CDR3: CASSKGGTGGTDTQYF; DNA: TGTGCCAGCAGCAAAGGAGGGACAGGAGGGACAGATACGCAGTATTTT
J: TRBJ2-2; size: .; V: TRBV27; D: TRBD2; CDR3: CASSKRETVTGELFF; DNA: TGTGCCAGCAGTAAGCGGGAGACGGTCACCGGGGAGCTGTTTTTT
J: TRBJ1-1; size: few; V: TRBV4-1; D: .; CDR3: CASSQEDRTEAFF; DNA: TGCGCCAGCAGCCAAGAGGACAGAACTGAAGCTTTCTTT
J: TRBJ1-1; size: .; V: TRBV6-1; D: .; CDR3: CASSELRNTEAFF; DNA: TGTGCCAGCAGTGAACTTCGGAACACTGAAGCTTTCTTT
J: TRBJ1-2; size: .; V: TRBV5-1; D: .; CDR3: CASSLGQSNYGYTF; DNA: TGCGCCAGCAGCCTAGGACAGTCAAACTATGGCTACACCTTC
J: TRBJ1-1; size: .; V: TRBV6-5; D: .; CDR3: CASSTGQPGAFF; DNA: TGTGCCAGCAGTACAGGACAGCCCGGAGCTTTCTTT
J: TRBJ1-2; size: few; V: TRBV14; D: TRBD1; CDR3: CASSHGTGSYYGYTF; DNA: TGTGCCAGCAGCCACGGGACAGGGTCATACTATGGCTACACCTTC
J: TRBJ2-2; size: .; V: TRBV6-4; D: TRBD1; CDR3: CASSDPGQGTGELFF; DNA: TGTGCCAGCAGTGACCCGGGACAGGGCACCGGGGAGCTGTTTTTT
J: TRBJ1-2; size: once; V: TRBV6-5; D: .; CDR3: CASRPTANYGYTF; DNA: TGTGCCAGCAGGCCCACAGCTAACTATGGCTACACCTTC
J: TRBJ1-1; size: .; V: TRBV18; D: .; CDR3: CASSPQVGNTEAFF; DNA: TGTGCCAGCTCACCGCAGGTGGGGAACACTGAAGCTTTCTTT
J: TRBJ2-3; size: .; V: TRBV3-1/TRBV3-2; D: .; CDR3: CASELRVVAGTQYF; DNA: TGTGCCAGCGAGCTGCGGGTGGTTGCGGGTACGCAGTATTTT
J: TRBJ2-5; size: .; V: TRBV7-9; D: TRBD1; CDR3: CASSQPRTGKETQYF; DNA: TGTGCCAGCAGCCAGCCCCGGACAGGCAAAGAGACCCAGTACTTC
J: TRBJ2-1; size: .; V: TRBV11-3; D: TRBD2; CDR3: CATGSGRARGEQFF; DNA: TGTGCCACGGGTAGCGGGAGGGCCAGGGGTGAGCAGTTCTTC
J: TRBJ2-1; size: .; V: TRBV10-3; D: .; CDR3: CAITLSSSYNEQFF; DNA: TGTGCCATCACCCTTAGTAGCTCCTACAATGAGCAGTTCTTC
J: TRBJ1-6; size: .; V: TRBV11-3; D: .; CDR3: CASSTGLTSPLHF; DNA: TGTGCCAGCAGCACTGGACTGACTTCACCCCTCCACTTT
J: TRBJ2-5; size: .; V: TRBV4-1; D: .; CDR3: CASSRTQRYQETQYF; DNA: TGCGCCAGCAGCCGGACTCAAAGGTACCAAGAGACCCAGTACTTC
J: TRBJ2-7; size: few; V: TRBV10-1; D: TRBD1; CDR3: CASSVGTESLPYEQYF; DNA: TGCGCCAGCAGTGTTGGGACAGAAAGCCTGCCCTACGAGCAGTACTTC
J: TRBJ2-7; size: few; V: TRBV6-5; D: .; CDR3: CASSPRHGRVYEQYF; DNA: TGTGCCAGCAGTCCCCGACACGGGCGGGTCTACGAGCAGTACTTC
J: TRBJ1-4; size: once; V: TRBV11-3; D: .; CDR3: CASSRGRSNEKLFF; DNA: TGTGCCAGCAGCCGCGGAAGATCGAATGAAAAACTGTTTTTT
J: TRBJ2-2; size: .; V: TRBV11-3; D: TRBD2; CDR3: CASSLAASGVGELFF; DNA: TGTGCCAGCAGCTTAGCCGCTAGCGGGGTAGGGGAGCTGTTTTTT
J: TRBJ1-6; size: .; V: TRBV19; D: TRBD1; CDR3: CASSIRTGLEGGSPLHF; DNA: TGTGCCAGTAGTATAAGGACAGGGCTGGAAGGGGGTTCACCCCTCCACTTT